The clone carrying this TCR beta chain was seen at least ten times. The antigen is unknown. TCRdb processed the multiplex PCR reads anew with MiXCR; each CDR3 protein has one entry. In the table there are tens of thousands of distinct CDR3 sequences, around 20% of which are singletons. Breast cancer patients provided tissue from their axillary draining lymph nodes. The data were taken from a study of breast tumors, draining lymph nodes, adjacent tissues. Whole-study results and caveats: Tumor TCR diversity was below lymph nodes but above nontumor tissue. Luminal-like breast cancer showed significantly greater tumor-nontumor repertoire similarity than basal-like breast cancer did.

CDR1 is LNHDA and CDR2 is SQIVND in the germline V gene (reference sequence). V gave up 4 bases and J gave up 1 base; unmatched junction bases: 6. This CDR3 is 15 amino acids long. The clonotype originates from a female donor with breast cancer. Some clones in this sample may be carry-over from other donors' samples. The chain combines TRBV19 with TRBJ1-2, with 7 bases lining up with TRBD1. Material: axillary lymph node tissue. CDR3 amino acids: CASSTTGVINYGYTF. The CDR3 nucleotides read TGTGCCAGTAGTACTACAGGGGTGATTAACTATGGCTACACCTTC.